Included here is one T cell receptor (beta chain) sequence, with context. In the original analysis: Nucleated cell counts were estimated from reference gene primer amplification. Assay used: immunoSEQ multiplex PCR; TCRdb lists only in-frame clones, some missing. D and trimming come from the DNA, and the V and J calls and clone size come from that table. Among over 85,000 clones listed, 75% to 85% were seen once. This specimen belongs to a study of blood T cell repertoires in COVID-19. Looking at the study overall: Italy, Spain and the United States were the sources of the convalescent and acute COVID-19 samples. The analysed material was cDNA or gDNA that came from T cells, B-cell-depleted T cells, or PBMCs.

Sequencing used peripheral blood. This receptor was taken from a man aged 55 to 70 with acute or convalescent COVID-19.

The CDR3 region is CASSPRDRYGYTF. CDR3 DNA: TGTGCCAGCAGCCCTAGGGACAGATATGGCTACACCTTC. This chain joins TRBV7-9 and TRBJ1-2, with 7 bases lining up with TRBD1. Germline loops: CDR1 SEHNR, CDR2 FQNEAQ (reference sequence). This CDR3 is 13 amino acids long. The trim removed 5 bases at V and 5 bases at J, leaving 5 bases unmatched.